The clone carrying this T cell receptor (beta chain) was found once. Its antigen is undetermined. CDR1 and CDR2 from the germline V gene are LNHDA and SQIVND (reference sequence). V lost 8 bases to trimming and J lost 0 bases, with 14 bases between them. CDR3 size: 15 residues. This sample stems from a study of shared clonotypes between healthy human individuals. Study results and caveats: Since donors were few, the genetic and exposure-history diversity represented was limited. Large sequencing depth failed to make sorted-subset sequencing complete, rarefaction showed.

Terminally differentiated effector memory CD45RA+ cells were excluded by CCR7 positive selection of CD45RO-negative cells. Method: immunoSEQ multiplex PCR; TCRdb's copy keeps in-frame clones and lacks some. The repertoire has around 2,000,000 clones, approximately 94% of them found once; the top ten carry about 1.5%. This TCR was recovered from a man aged 18-30 years in good health. Some clones in this sample may be carry-over from other donors' samples. The chain couples TRBV19 to TRBJ1-5, with D perhaps TRBD1 (6 bases). Sequenced material: naive CD8+ T cells from PBMCs. CDR3 nucleotide sequence: TGTGCCAGTCAATACAGGGTCGATAGCAATCAGCCCCAGCATTTT. Its translation: CASQYRVDSNQPQHF. The variable domain in full, with the rest retrieved from reference TRBV19 and TRBJ1-5, is DGGITQSPKYLFRKEGQNVTLSCEQNLNHDAMYWYRQDPGQGLRLIYYSQIVNDFQKGDIAEGYSVSREKKESFPLTVTSAQKNPTAFYLCASQYRVDSNQPQHFGDGTRLSIL.